These T cell receptor beta chains were read from a single sample in a study of blood T cell repertoires in COVID-19. Libraries were prepared by immunoSEQ multiplex PCR; TCRdb keeps only in-frame clonotypes and omits some of them. The sample shows over 110,000 clones, roughly 84% of them seen only once. Sequencing was carried out using PBMCs or T cells enriched from blood (not recorded which). Every receptor here comes from a man aged 35-49 years with acute COVID-19. CDR3s leave out the opening cysteine and the closing phenylalanine or tryptophan. The order of the fields is J gene, clone size, V gene, CDR3 protein. Not every row has a clone size; where given, it reads once, few, many or a size class.

J gene: TRBJ2-3; clone size: -; V gene: TRBV29-1; CDR3 protein: SVGPGSSADTQY
J gene: TRBJ1-1; clone size: -; V gene: TRBV4-3; CDR3 protein: ASSQGRAVEGNTEAF
J gene: TRBJ2-2; clone size: few; V gene: TRBV2; CDR3 protein: ASSEWTSGNTGELF
J gene: TRBJ2-2; clone size: few; V gene: TRBV13; CDR3 protein: ASSPSGTGELF
J gene: TRBJ2-3; clone size: -; V gene: TRBV28; CDR3 protein: ASSPGTSGYTDTQY
J gene: TRBJ1-4; clone size: -; V gene: TRBV4-3; CDR3 protein: ASSHTGASNEKLF
J gene: TRBJ2-5; clone size: once; V gene: TRBV5-4; CDR3 protein: ASSLSRDRKETQY
J gene: TRBJ1-5; clone size: -; V gene: TRBV4-3; CDR3 protein: ASSHSRGSEQPQH
J gene: TRBJ2-3; clone size: many; V gene: TRBV11-3; CDR3 protein: ASSLASGGADTQY
J gene: TRBJ1-5; clone size: -; V gene: TRBV6-1; CDR3 protein: ASSGRPDRSYNQPQH
J gene: TRBJ1-1; clone size: -; V gene: TRBV2; CDR3 protein: ASSEQEGMNTEAF
J gene: TRBJ2-3; clone size: -; V gene: TRBV4-1; CDR3 protein: ASSQEAQGAGTDTQY
J gene: TRBJ2-3; clone size: once; V gene: TRBV23-1; CDR3 protein: ASSQPTRTESTDTQY
J gene: TRBJ2-1; clone size: -; V gene: TRBV9; CDR3 protein: ASSVGGGASSYNEQF
J gene: TRBJ1-1; clone size: -; V gene: TRBV21-1; CDR3 protein: ASSKRRGQKNTEAF
J gene: TRBJ2-1; clone size: -; V gene: TRBV27; CDR3 protein: ASSLFGLAGNEQF
J gene: TRBJ1-2; clone size: -; V gene: TRBV9; CDR3 protein: ASSARQGGYGYT
J gene: TRBJ1-3; clone size: -; V gene: TRBV4-3; CDR3 protein: ASSQQVLGNTIY
J gene: TRBJ2-7; clone size: -; V gene: TRBV4-3; CDR3 protein: ASSQDPRDEQY
J gene: TRBJ2-7; clone size: -; V gene: TRBV5-1; CDR3 protein: ASSLAQTSSEQY
J gene: TRBJ1-5; clone size: -; V gene: TRBV6-5; CDR3 protein: ASSREGQPQH
J gene: TRBJ2-5; clone size: -; V gene: TRBV5-4; CDR3 protein: ASSLDLEETQY
J gene: TRBJ2-5; clone size: -; V gene: TRBV5-1; CDR3 protein: ASSLDAGIPETQY
J gene: TRBJ2-1; clone size: -; V gene: TRBV7-2; CDR3 protein: ASGPRGYNEQF
J gene: TRBJ2-7; clone size: -; V gene: TRBV11-2; CDR3 protein: ASSLNTLAYEQY
J gene: TRBJ1-1; clone size: -; V gene: TRBV7-2; CDR3 protein: ASSLRSTEAF
J gene: TRBJ2-5; clone size: -; V gene: TRBV6-5; CDR3 protein: ASTSPGTQY
J gene: TRBJ1-3; clone size: once; V gene: TRBV7-9; CDR3 protein: ASSLREVGDTIY
J gene: TRBJ1-6; clone size: -; V gene: TRBV3-1/TRBV3-2; CDR3 protein: ASSQDLSAWPLH
J gene: TRBJ2-1; clone size: -; V gene: TRBV7-2; CDR3 protein: ASSLDNYNEQF
J gene: TRBJ1-5; clone size: -; V gene: TRBV2; CDR3 protein: ASTLSGGDNQPQH
J gene: TRBJ2-3; clone size: -; V gene: TRBV15; CDR3 protein: ATSRDGGADADTQY
J gene: TRBJ2-2; clone size: -; V gene: TRBV7-9; CDR3 protein: ASSPQRGLSTGELF
J gene: TRBJ2-3; clone size: -; V gene: TRBV6-5; CDR3 protein: ASSFDRGEDTQY
J gene: TRBJ1-4; clone size: -; V gene: TRBV6-5; CDR3 protein: ASGQALGGEKLF
J gene: TRBJ2-1; clone size: -; V gene: TRBV5-4; CDR3 protein: ASSPRLAGEVEQF
J gene: TRBJ1-1; clone size: once; V gene: TRBV2; CDR3 protein: ASISFSGDSSAF
J gene: TRBJ1-6; clone size: -; V gene: TRBV28; CDR3 protein: ASSTGRSPLH
J gene: TRBJ1-1; clone size: -; V gene: TRBV29-1; CDR3 protein: SVVHTNTEAF
J gene: TRBJ1-1; clone size: -; V gene: TRBV29-1; CDR3 protein: SVSGTGAEAF
J gene: TRBJ1-2; clone size: -; V gene: TRBV4-1; CDR3 protein: ASSQGHISNYGYT
J gene: TRBJ2-7; clone size: once; V gene: TRBV9; CDR3 protein: ASSVGGAPVLEQY
J gene: TRBJ1-2; clone size: -; V gene: TRBV5-1; CDR3 protein: ASSLGGQGADGYT
J gene: TRBJ1-6; clone size: -; V gene: TRBV7-2; CDR3 protein: ASSLLPTGENSPLH
J gene: TRBJ1-1; clone size: -; V gene: TRBV9; CDR3 protein: ASSVRQGDEAF
J gene: TRBJ1-1; clone size: -; V gene: TRBV5-4; CDR3 protein: ASSTELLNTEAF